This T cell receptor beta chain was identified during a study of T cell repertoires in cytomegalovirus infection. Study in general: Matching HLA type, along with CMV infection, was indicated by public TCR beta signatures. Overall study results and limits: Cumulative public TCR beta family frequency identified carriers of CMV plus the relevant HLA. Ex vivo, HLA-C-restricted CMV-specific TCR beta clonotypes prevailed over the rest of the response.

One entry per CDR3 protein, called by TCRdb with MiXCR from the reads. The sample has 70,000 to 75,000 distinct CDR3 sequences; over 3.5% are singletons. Details on this clonotype: Its matching antigen is unknown.

V was clipped by 2 bases and J by 8 bases; unmatched bases: 7. CDR3 length equals 14 residues. Per the germline V gene, CDR1 is SGHNT and CDR2 is YENEEA. The specimen was PBMCs. This sequence was found in a human donor in good health (CMV status not recorded). Some clones in this sample may be carry-over from other donors' samples. The rearrangement joins TRBV11-3 to TRBJ1-2; 8 nucleotides agree with TRBD1. In nucleotides, the CDR3 is TGTGCCAGCAGCTTATCAGGGGGCGCTAAAGGCTACACCTTC. The encoded protein is CASSLSGGAKGYTF.